This TCR beta chain is from a study of shared clonotypes between healthy human individuals (dated by TCRdb to 2020 to 2022). For the wider study: Two women and a few men aged 18 to 49 years were included in the cohort. For each donor, CD4 naive and CD4 memory were each given three plates, CD8 naive was given two plates, and CD8 memory was given one plate. Blood TCR repertoires of five healthy adults were deeply sequenced to estimate repertoire size and the extent of clonotype sharing between individuals. To increase sequencing depth and limit assay-specific biases, TCR repertoire library preparation and sequencing were carried out by different laboratories using diverse techniques. Per donor, leukapheresis produced somewhere between about 0.85 and 10 billion PBMCs.

Using the deep immunoSEQ assay, multiplex PCR amplified TCR CDR3 regions from genomic DNA. Extracted genomic DNA from each cell subset was spread evenly across all wells of several immunoSEQ 96-well plates, with each plate serving as a replicate. For sorted subsets, roughly 200 ng of genomic DNA, equivalent to around 29,000 T cell genomes, went into each replicate PCR. Purified libraries were measured with a Qubit 3.0 fluorometer, size-checked on a Bioanalyzer 2100, and measured again with the KAPA Library Quantification kit. Every immunoSEQ 96-well plate was sequenced on a separate single-read 150-cycle Illumina NextSeq 550 flow cell. The study's own analysis went as follows. Because the immunoSEQ output included only junctional sequences and no quality scores, the filtering could not be the same as the filtering used for full-length reads. To assign V/J genes and CDR3, sequences were annotated using PyIR, a Python wrapper for IgBLAST v1.9, with IMGT germline references. Reads were removed for weak V/J assignments (E-value above 1e-6), missing CDR3, stop codons, out-of-frame junctions, or ambiguous translated residues. V3J clonotypes were defined as sequences sharing an identical inferred V gene, J gene, and CDR3 amino acid sequence. To compute the percentage overlap between repertoires, the number of shared unique clonotypes was divided by the size of the smaller repertoire. Richness of each repertoire was evaluated using RTK rarefaction, the Chao1 estimator, and Recon v2.1 estimates of unobserved clonotypes. For all TCRbeta clonotypes obtained by the gDNA method from four donors, generation probabilities were computed with OLGA. Here the immuneACCESS table is served through TCRdb, limited to in-frame sequences with V and J called. Missing clones are a known gap in these copies; in checked studies unresolved V genes cover under half, and the rest lacks a known reason. V, J and clone size are taken as reported in that table, and D and trimming were inferred from the DNA itself. This sample has roughly 2.5 million clones in its table, and more than 90% of those were observed once. Roughly 0.14% of the sample goes to the ten largest clones.

The donors were healthy, HIV-negative adults with no recently reported acute infections or vaccinations. Every donor was a Caucasian adult living in Nashville, Tennessee, USA. Magnetic negative selection was used to enrich CD4+ T cells, after which naive cells were positively selected on CD45RA and the negative fraction became the memory subset. After blood collection by leukapheresis, PBMCs were isolated using Ficoll-Histopaque density gradient centrifugation and then cryopreserved in the vapor phase of liquid nitrogen. Purity and quantity of every magnetically sorted T cell population were checked by analytical flow cytometry. From each sorted fraction, genomic DNA was isolated and quantified by UV absorbance on a Nanodrop 2000c. CDR1 is given as MNHNS and CDR2 as SASEGT, both from the germline V gene. The CDR3 runs 15 residues from the cysteine to the phenylalanine. Solely the CDR3 DNA is kept, with 45 bases framed from the first base. V is clipped by 8 bases and J by 0 bases, and the sequence between their germline boundaries is 17 bases long.

Note on this clone: The target of this receptor is not known. It has no much larger one-base neighbor in the sample; base qualities were not kept.

Results and caveats for the whole study, not just this receptor: About 4.5% of naive CD4, 3.5% of naive CD8, about 2.5% of memory CD4, and roughly 0.4% of memory CD8 clonotypes were shared across a few donors. Even with the large sequencing depth, rarefaction of the sorted-subset datasets indicated that sequencing was incomplete. Higher generation probabilities were observed for clonotypes shared by all four sorted-subset donors than for non-shared clonotypes. The small number of donors limited the genetic and exposure-history diversity represented. Sampling was restricted to blood, and TCR repertoires in tissue are likely to differ from TCR repertoires in blood. Larger estimated clonotype richness was generally found for naive subsets than for memory subsets. Pairwise subsampling indicated that sequencing depth was expected to affect the degree of clonotype sharing among donors.

This receptor was taken from a man younger than 35 in good health. The chain links TRBV6-1 with TRBJ2-7, with a tentative D gene TRBD2 over 6 matching bases. Sequenced input: naive CD4+ T cells sorted from blood. In the paper's terms, the cell subset or site label means: CD45RA+ positively selected. The CDR3 region: CASFKSGTASYEQYF. The DNA sequence is TGTGCCAGCTTTAAATCGGGGACTGCCTCCTACGAGCAGTACTTC.